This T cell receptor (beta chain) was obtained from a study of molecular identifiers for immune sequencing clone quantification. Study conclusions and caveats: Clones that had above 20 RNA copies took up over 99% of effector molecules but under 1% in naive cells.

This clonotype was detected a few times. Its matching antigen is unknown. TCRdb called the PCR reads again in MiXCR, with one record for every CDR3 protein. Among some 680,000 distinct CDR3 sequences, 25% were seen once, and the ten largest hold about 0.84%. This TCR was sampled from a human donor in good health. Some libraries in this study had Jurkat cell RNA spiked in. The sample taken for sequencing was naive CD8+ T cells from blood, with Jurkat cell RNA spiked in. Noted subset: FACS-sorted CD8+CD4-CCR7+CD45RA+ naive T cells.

CDR3 region: CASSLLASGTYNEQFF. CDR3 DNA: TGTGCCAGCAGCTTATTGGCTAGCGGGACCTACAATGAGCAGTTCTTC. The chain carries TRBV7-3 and TRBJ2-1; 9 bases are a match to TRBD2. Germline CDR1 reads SGHTA; CDR2 reads FQGTGA. The CDR3 sequence is 16 residues long. The V segment lost 2 bases and the J segment 2 bases; nucleotides outside the gene matches: 4.